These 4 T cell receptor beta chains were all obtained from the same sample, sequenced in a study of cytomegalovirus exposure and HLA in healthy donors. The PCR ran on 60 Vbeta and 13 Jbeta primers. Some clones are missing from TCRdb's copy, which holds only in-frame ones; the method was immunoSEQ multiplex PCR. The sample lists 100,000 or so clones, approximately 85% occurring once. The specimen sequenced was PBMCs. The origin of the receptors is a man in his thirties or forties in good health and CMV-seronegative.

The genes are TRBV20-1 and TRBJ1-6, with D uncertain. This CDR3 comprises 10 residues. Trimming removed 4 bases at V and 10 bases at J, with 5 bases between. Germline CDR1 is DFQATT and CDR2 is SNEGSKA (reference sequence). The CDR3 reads CSATSSPLHF. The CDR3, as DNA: TGCAGTGCTACGTCCTCACCCCTCCACTTT.

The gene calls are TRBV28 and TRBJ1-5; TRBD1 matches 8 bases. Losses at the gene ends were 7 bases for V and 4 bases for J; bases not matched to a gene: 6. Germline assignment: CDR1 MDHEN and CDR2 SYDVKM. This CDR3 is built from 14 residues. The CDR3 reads CASMDRVGNQPQHF. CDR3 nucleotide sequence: TGTGCCAGCATGGACAGGGTGGGAAATCAGCCCCAGCATTTT.

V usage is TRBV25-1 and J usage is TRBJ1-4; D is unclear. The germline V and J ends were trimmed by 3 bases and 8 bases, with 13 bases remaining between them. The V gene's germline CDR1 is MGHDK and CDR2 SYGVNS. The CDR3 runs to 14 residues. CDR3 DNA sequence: TGTGCCAGCAGTGAGGTGTCCGGAGGGGAAAAACTGTTTTTT. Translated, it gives CASSEVSGGEKLFF.

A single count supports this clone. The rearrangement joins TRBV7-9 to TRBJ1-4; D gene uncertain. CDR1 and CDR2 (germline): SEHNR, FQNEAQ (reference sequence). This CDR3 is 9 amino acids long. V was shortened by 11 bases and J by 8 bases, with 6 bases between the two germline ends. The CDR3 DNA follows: TGTGCCCTAGGAGAAAAACTGTTTTTT. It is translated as CALGEKLFF.